A single sample gave rise to the 20 T cell receptor beta chains below, sequenced in a study of T-cell reconstitution after alpha-beta-depleted transplantation in children (dated by TCRdb to between 2015 and 2016). The library was obtained by PCR. Sequencing took place on an Illumina HiSeq 2500. Molecular barcoding was employed in the preparation of TCR libraries, with unique molecular identifiers being used to normalize TCRbeta repertoire quantification. Starting from the raw public reads, TCRdb applied fastp trimming at Q25, assembled clones with MiXCR and retained in-frame beta chains. Each CDR3 protein appears once, grouped with its most common genes and DNA. This sample is represented by about 500,000 distinct CDR3 sequences; about 33% of them were singletons. The ten top clones hold less than 2.5% of the sample. Sample: PBMCs from the stem cell graft donor, taken from the stem cell graft. The source is a human donor who donated a stem cell graft to a child with aplastic anemia.

The chain employs TRBV27 and TRBJ2-7; the D gene is possibly TRBD2 (6 bases). CDR1 and CDR2 (germline): MNHEY, SMNVEV (reference sequence). CDR3 size: 14 residues. Deletions cut 5 bases from V and 4 bases from J, with 15 bases between. The CDR3: CASSPQGGKYEQYF. The CDR3 region has the DNA TGTGCCAGCAGTCCTCAGGGCGGGAAGTACGAGCAGTACTTC.

This clonotype is classed as medium-sized (0.01 to 0.1%). The chain has TRBV7-2 and TRBJ2-7; 8 bases align to TRBD2. The V and J ends lost 5 bases and 2 bases, in that order; junction bases with no gene match: 8. The CDR3 totals 15 residues. Germline V gene data show CDR1 as SGHTA and CDR2 as FQGNSA. The chain's CDR3 is CASSPSGTSPYEQYF. CDR3 nucleotides: TGTGCCAGCAGCCCTTCCGGGACTAGTCCCTACGAGCAGTACTTC.

V gene TRBV6-5 combines with J gene TRBJ2-5, with 7 bases matching TRBD2. The CDR3 sequence is 18 residues long. CDR1 and CDR2 from the germline V gene are MNHEY and SVGAGI. Losses at the gene ends were 0 bases for V and 1 base for J; bases not matched to a gene: 11. CDR3 coding DNA: TGTGCCAGCAGTTACTCTACGGCACTAGCGCCTACCCAAGAGACCCAGTACTTC. Protein: CASSYSTALAPTQETQYF.

This clonotype was detected a few times. The chain uses TRBV30 and TRBJ1-2; TRBD1 is a possible D gene (6 bases). V lost 4 bases and J 5 bases, leaving 14 bases between the germline ends. This CDR3 region has 13 residues. Germline CDR1 reads GTSNPN; CDR2 reads SVGIG (reference sequence). The CDR3 spells CAWNQGTYYGYTF. DNA of the CDR3: TGTGCCTGGAACCAGGGGACCTATTATGGCTACACCTTC.

In this sample, this clonotype turned up a few times. The rearrangement joins TRBV10-3 to TRBJ2-2; D gene uncertain. V dropped 3 bases and J dropped 8 bases, with 4 bases sitting between them. Germline loops: CDR1 ENHRY, CDR2 SYGVKD. The CDR3 has 11 amino acids. As DNA, the CDR3 is TGTGCCATCAGTGATAGTGGGGAGCTGTTTTTT. It yields the protein CAISDSGELFF.

This clonotype was seen a handful of times. The gene calls are TRBV25-1 and TRBJ2-5; a weak D match, TRBD2 (7 bases). Germline CDR1 reads MGHDK; CDR2 reads SYGVNS. The CDR3 runs 15 residues. With 5 bases removed from V and 5 bases from J, the gap between germline ends came to 18 bases. In DNA, the CDR3 is TGTGCCAGCAGTTCTCAGGGAGGGGGAATGGAGACCCAGTACTTC. Encoded protein: CASSSQGGGMETQYF.

V usage is TRBV7-9 and J usage is TRBJ2-4; tentatively, D is TRBD1 or TRBD2 (5 bases each). There are 14 residues in the CDR3. Germline CDR1 SEHNR, CDR2 FQNEAQ (reference sequence). Trimming left V 8 bases short and J 4 bases short, with 15 bases between. The CDR3 sequence: CASGPGANKNIQYF. The CDR3 bases are TGTGCCAGCGGCCCCGGGGCGAATAAAAACATTCAGTACTTC.

This clonotype was counted ten times or more. V gene TRBV20-1 combines with J gene TRBJ1-2, with D possibly TRBD1 on 6 matching bases. The ends were cut back, 6 bases at V and 12 bases at J, with 20 bases in the middle. There are 12 residues in the CDR3. Germline CDR1 DFQATT, CDR2 SNEGSKA (reference sequence). The CDR3 here is CSALRGDTGDTF. CDR3 in DNA: TGCAGTGCCCTCCGTGGGGACACGGGGGACACCTTC.

The chain links TRBV29-1 to TRBJ1-1, with D hard to call. Deletions cut 3 bases from V and 6 bases from J, with 11 bases between. The CDR3 runs 12 residues. The germline gives CDR1 SQVTM, CDR2 ANQGSEA. CDR3 protein: CSVDGNHAEAFF. The CDR3 nucleotides are TGCAGCGTTGACGGAAACCACGCTGAAGCTTTCTTT.

This clonotype was counted between two and nine times. V and J are TRBV11-2 and TRBJ1-1; no clear D gene. This CDR3 region has 13 residues. The V end was cut by 1 base, the J end by 8 bases, with 11 bases between. Germline-derived CDR1 and CDR2 are SGHAT and FQNNGV. DNA for the CDR3: TGTGCCAGCAGCTTAGTAGGTGGCGGGGAAGCTTTCTTT. Translating it yields CASSLVGGGEAFF.

V usage is TRBV15 and J usage is TRBJ2-2; no clear D. The CDR3 is 14 residues long. The germline V gene encodes CDR1 LNHNV and CDR2 YYDKDF (reference sequence). V was trimmed by 0 bases and J by 7 bases, leaving 9 bases between them. The CDR3 is CATSRDWVSGELFF. The CDR3 region has the DNA TGTGCCACCAGCAGAGATTGGGTCAGCGGGGAGCTGTTTTTT.

The chain recombines TRBV9 with TRBJ2-1; possibly TRBD1 or TRBD2 for D (5 bases each). V dropped 5 bases and J dropped 5 bases, with 17 bases sitting between them. Germline loops: CDR1 SGDLS, CDR2 YYNGEE. The CDR3 has 15 residues. In DNA, the CDR3 is TGTGCCAGCAGTGTAAGTGGGACCTCTAACAATGAGCAGTTCTTC. Residues: CASSVSGTSNNEQFF.

The J gene is TRBJ1-2, the V gene TRBV11-2, with 7 bases identical to TRBD1. The CDR3 runs 16 residues. Germline V gives CDR1 SGHAT, CDR2 FQNNGV. The junction had 13 bases not matched to a gene; V was cut back by 5 bases and J by 4 bases. This CDR3 reads CASSPRYDREGYGYTF. The CDR3 bases are TGTGCCAGCAGCCCCCGGTACGACAGGGAGGGCTATGGCTACACCTTC. The full variable domain, completed using reference TRBV11-2 and TRBJ1-2, is EAGVAQSPRYKIIEKRQSVAFWCNPISGHATLYWYQQILGQGPKLLIQFQNNGVVDDSQLPKDRFSAERLKGVDSTLKIQPAKLEDSAVYLCASSPRYDREGYGYTFGSGTRLTVV.

V and J are TRBV6-2 or TRBV6-3 and TRBJ2-1, with 15 bases fitting TRBD2. V was pared by 2 bases and J by 0 bases, with 2 bases of the junction left unmatched. Looked up from germline, CDR1 is MNHEY and CDR2 is SVGEGT. The CDR3 runs 18 residues. The CDR3 sequence: CASSYGLAGGDSYNEQFF. The CDR3 DNA sequence: TGTGCCAGCAGTTACGGACTAGCGGGAGGGGACTCCTACAATGAGCAGTTCTTC.

The rearrangement links TRBV6-1 to TRBJ2-5; 8 bases agree with TRBD1. CDR1 and CDR2 from the germline V gene are MNHNS and SASEGT. The CDR3 covers 14 residues. The junction had 7 bases not matched to a gene; V was cut back by 7 bases and J by 3 bases. CDR3 DNA: TGTGCCAGCATCCAGAGGACAGGGAAAGAGACCCAGTACTTC. Translated: CASIQRTGKETQYF.

This clonotype appeared a few times. The chain carries TRBV3-1 and TRBJ2-1; D gene unclear. The CDR3 sequence is 14 residues long. Trimming took off 4 bases at V and 5 bases at J, with 12 bases between the two ends. Germline values: CDR1 LGHDT, CDR2 YNNKEL (reference sequence). CDR3: CASSLGGGHNEQFF. For the CDR3, the DNA is TGTGCCAGCAGCCTAGGCGGCGGACACAATGAGCAGTTCTTC.

This clonotype came up many times. The rearrangement links TRBV6-5 to TRBJ1-1; D unclear. The V and J ends lost 4 bases and 1 base respectively, with 19 bases between them. Germline V lookup: CDR1 MNHEY, CDR2 SVGAGI. This CDR3 spans 17 amino acids. For the CDR3, the DNA is TGTGCCAGCAGTTCCCAAGGCGGTGCAGGCAAGAACACTGAAGCTTTCTTT. It translates to CASSSQGGAGKNTEAFF.

The chain uses TRBV10-3 and TRBJ1-2, with D tentatively TRBD1 (5 bases). There are 12 residues in the CDR3. V lost 4 bases and J lost 8, with 11 bases in between. The germline V gene encodes CDR1 ENHRY and CDR2 SYGVKD. The CDR3 region has the DNA TGTGCCATCAGTGCGGGGGGAAACGGCTACACCTTC. Its translation: CAISAGGNGYTF.

This chain links TRBV6-1 with TRBJ1-5; D possibly corresponds to TRBD1 (6 bases). The CDR3 is made up of 14 amino acids. Germline CDR1 is MNHNS and CDR2 is SASEGT. The V gene lost 6 bases and the J gene lost 6 bases, with 15 bases spanning the gap. CDR3 protein: CASSLGGDGQPQHF. CDR3 coding DNA: TGTGCCAGCAGCCTAGGGGGGGATGGTCAGCCCCAGCATTTT.

The chain couples TRBV12-3 or TRBV12-4 to TRBJ1-5, with TRBD1 matching 7 bases. The CDR3 contains 15 residues. J lost 7 bases, V lost 3 bases, and 9 bases had no gene match. The CDR3 DNA follows: TGTGCCAGCAGTTTCCAGGGGGGGGTTGGGCAGCCCCAGCATTTT. Protein: CASSFQGGVGQPQHF.